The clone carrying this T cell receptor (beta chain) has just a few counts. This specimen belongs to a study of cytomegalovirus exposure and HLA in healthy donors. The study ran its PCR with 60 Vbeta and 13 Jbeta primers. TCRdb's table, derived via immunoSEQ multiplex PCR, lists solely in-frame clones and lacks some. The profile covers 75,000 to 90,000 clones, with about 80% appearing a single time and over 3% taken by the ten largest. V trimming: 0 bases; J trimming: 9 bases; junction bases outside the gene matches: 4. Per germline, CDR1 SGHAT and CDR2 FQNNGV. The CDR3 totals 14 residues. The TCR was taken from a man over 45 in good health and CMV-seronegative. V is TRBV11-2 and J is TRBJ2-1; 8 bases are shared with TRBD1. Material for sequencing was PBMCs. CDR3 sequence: CASSLDLDRAEQFF. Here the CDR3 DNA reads TGTGCCAGCAGCTTAGATCTGGACAGGGCTGAGCAGTTCTTC. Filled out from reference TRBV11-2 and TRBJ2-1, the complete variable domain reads EAGVAQSPRYKIIEKRQSVAFWCNPISGHATLYWYQQILGQGPKLLIQFQNNGVVDDSQLPKDRFSAERLKGVDSTLKIQPAKLEDSAVYLCASSLDLDRAEQFFGPGTRLTVL.